These 6 T cell receptor beta chains originate from one sample sequenced in a study of vaccination effects on CD4 cells after COVID-19. The antigens these receptors bind are not known. The culture ran for approximately nine days before CD4+ T cells were isolated. Sequenced by immunoSEQ multiplex PCR; TCRdb stores in-frame clones only, minus some. Of approximately 30,000 clones in the sample, 55% to 65% were seen once. The sample in question was CD4+ T cells from PBMCs cultured without peptide, obtained before COVID-19 vaccination. The receptor set was obtained from a human donor who received a COVID-19 vaccine.

This chain links TRBV27 with TRBJ1-1; the D is unclear. The CDR3 length is 13 residues. V was pared by 5 bases and J by 11 bases, with 18 bases between. Germline V CDR1 and CDR2: MNHEY, SMNVEV (reference sequence). Written as DNA, the CDR3 is TGTGCCAGCAGTCCCCATTATGGAGGTGATGCTTTCTTT. Protein sequence: CASSPHYGGDAFF.

This clone occurred a few times. CDR3: CASSTGGFFFRDTF. The DNA of the CDR3 is TGTGCCAGCAGCACAGGGGGGTTCTTTTTTCGAGACACCTTC. The rearrangement joins TRBV28 to TRBJ1-2; the match to TRBD1 covers 8 bases. V was pared by 6 bases and J by 12 bases, with 15 bases of the junction left unmatched. CDR1 and CDR2 (germline): MDHEN, SYDVKM. The CDR3 covers 14 residues.

The CDR3 here is CASSLGGEGLTYEQYF. The CDR3 nucleotides are TGTGCCAGCAGTTTAGGCGGGGAGGGATTAACCTACGAGCAGTACTTC. This chain links TRBV28 with TRBJ2-7; 7 bases are shared with TRBD2. There are 16 residues in the CDR3. CDR1 and CDR2 (germline): MDHEN, SYDVKM. Trimming at V came to 2 bases and at J to 2 bases, leaving 9 bases not matched to a gene.

This clone has only a few counts. The rearrangement joins TRBV18 to TRBJ2-3; no reliable D call. This CDR3 contains 16 residues. V was pared by 3 bases and J by 5 bases, with 18 bases between. Germline V gene data show CDR1 as KGHSH and CDR2 as LQKENI. The CDR3 DNA reads as TGTGCCAGCTCACCCCTTTTTGATGCGGTAGGAGATACGCAGTATTTT. It encodes CASSPLFDAVGDTQYF. The entire variable domain, with the rest obtained from reference TRBV18 and TRBJ2-3, is as follows: NAGVMQNPRHLVRRRGQEARLRCSPMKGHSHVYWYRQLPEEGLKFMVYLQKENIIDESGMPKERFSAEFPKEGPSILRIQQVVRGDSAAYFCASSPLFDAVGDTQYFGPGTRLTVL.

This chain connects TRBV5-1 to TRBJ1-1; D is ambiguous. Per germline, CDR1 SGHRS and CDR2 YFSETQ. V shed 2 bases and J shed 1 base, with 12 bases lying between them. CDR3 length: 15 residues. The CDR3 nucleotides read TGCGCCAGCAGCTTCTTGGGTTGGGGGAACACTGAAGCTTTCTTT. Its protein product is CASSFLGWGNTEAFF.

J is TRBJ2-4 and V is TRBV29-1; D tentatively reads TRBD1 or TRBD2 (6 bases each). Germline lookup yields CDR1 SQVTM and CDR2 ANQGSEA. V was trimmed by 6 bases and J by 0 bases, leaving 15 bases between them. The CDR3 sequence is 15 residues long. The CDR3, as DNA: TGCAGCGTGGAGGGGGGACATACAGCCAAAAACATTCAGTACTTC. Translating gives CSVEGGHTAKNIQYF.